One sample yielded the 32 T cell receptor beta chains listed below, sequenced in a study of CD8+ T cells in alopecia areata. Treatment noted: oral pan-JAK inhibitor, 5-10 mg twice daily. RNA was isolated and reverse transcribed to cDNA, the sequencing template. The method was immunoSEQ multiplex PCR; TCRdb's version includes in-frame clones alone and lacks a portion of them. Among 150,000 to 200,000 clones listed, 55% to 70% were seen once. The sequencing used CD4+ T cells sorted from blood, collected at week 24, from a patient treated with tofacitinib. The receptors come from a human donor with alopecia areata.

The gene calls are TRBV6-1 and TRBJ2-3; D gene uncertain. There are 13 residues in the CDR3. V shed 3 bases and J shed 6 bases, with 10 bases lying between them. From germline, CDR1 is MNHNS and CDR2 SASEGT. The CDR3 DNA sequence: TGTGCCAGCAGTGAGTTGTGGCGGGATACGCAGTATTTT. It translates to CASSELWRDTQYF.

This clone was seen repeatedly, ten times or more. The V gene is TRBV10-3, the J gene TRBJ2-3, with D unclear. V lost 4 bases and J lost 6, with 11 bases in between. The V gene's germline CDR1 is ENHRY and CDR2 SYGVKD. The CDR3 has 13 residues. This CDR3 reads CAISGRLGDTQYF. The CDR3 bases are TGTGCCATCAGTGGACGTCTGGGCGATACGCAGTATTTT.

V is TRBV9 and J is TRBJ2-5; TRBD1 matches 9 bases. The V gene's germline CDR1 is SGDLS and CDR2 YYNGEE. After removal of 4 bases from V and 3 bases from J, the junction contained 10 bases not matched to a gene. The CDR3 has 16 amino acids. CDR3 sequence: CASSLRPGTGKETQYF. CDR3 coding DNA: TGTGCCAGCAGCCTGAGGCCAGGGACAGGGAAAGAGACCCAGTACTTC.

CDR3 amino acids: CASSRVGENYGYTF. The CDR3 DNA is TGTGCCAGCAGCCGAGTAGGAGAGAACTATGGCTACACCTTC. The genes are TRBV7-2 and TRBJ1-2; D is uncertain. This CDR3 contains 14 residues. V lost 5 bases, J lost 2 bases, and 12 bases lay in between. Germline CDR1 reads SGHTA; CDR2 reads FQGNSA.

This clone has a handful of counts. The chain is built from TRBV29-1 and TRBJ2-1, with a possible D match to TRBD2 (6 bases). In germline, CDR1 is SQVTM, CDR2 ANQGSEA. This CDR3 is 22 amino acids long. V was trimmed by 3 bases and J by 2 bases, leaving 35 bases between them. CDR3 in amino acids: CSVDWREASGARSALPYNEQFF. CDR3 DNA sequence: TGCAGCGTTGACTGGCGGGAAGCGTCCGGGGCTCGAAGCGCCCTACCCTACAATGAGCAGTTCTTC.

This clone was seen a handful of times. This sequence joins TRBV7-2 and TRBJ2-1; D may be TRBD1 or TRBD2 (6 bases each). V lost 7 bases, J lost 4 bases, and 17 bases lay in between. CDR1 is SGHTA, CDR2 FQGNSA, per germline. The CDR3 covers 15 residues. The chain's CDR3 is CASTPGGGIYNEQFF. As DNA, the CDR3 is TGTGCCAGCACTCCCGGAGGGGGGATTTACAATGAGCAGTTCTTC.

This chain uses TRBV7-9 with TRBJ2-7; the D call may be TRBD1 or TRBD2 (6 bases each). V lost 1 base, J lost 7 bases, and 11 bases lay in between. There are 13 residues in the CDR3. Germline CDR1 reads SEHNR; CDR2 reads FQNEAQ (reference sequence). The CDR3 reads CASSLDREDEQYF. CDR3 bases: TGTGCCAGCAGCTTAGACAGGGAGGATGAGCAGTACTTC.

The table lists this clone with a few counts. The V and J genes are TRBV7-2 and TRBJ2-5, with D maybe TRBD1 (5 bases). The CDR3 totals 15 residues. Germline CDR1 reads SGHTA; CDR2 reads FQGNSA. The ends were cut back, 5 bases at V and 3 bases at J, with 16 bases in the middle. The CDR3 DNA follows: TGTGCCAGCAGCCAAGTATGGGGCCGGGAAGAGACCCAGTACTTC. Translated: CASSQVWGREETQYF.

This clone has a single count. The rearrangement uses TRBV29-1 and TRBJ1-2, with 9 bases lining up with TRBD1. The J segment lost 5 bases and the V segment lost 0 bases, leaving 7 bases of the junction unmatched. Germline V lookup: CDR1 SQVTM, CDR2 ANQGSEA. CDR3 length equals 15 residues. CDR3 amino acids: CSVEDLDRGGYGYTF. The CDR3 DNA reads as TGCAGCGTTGAAGATCTGGACAGGGGAGGTTATGGCTACACCTTC.

The V gene is TRBV5-1, the J gene TRBJ2-5; the match to TRBD1 covers 7 bases. V lost 4 bases, J lost 0 bases, and 6 bases stayed unmatched. The CDR3 runs 15 residues. The germline gives CDR1 SGHRS, CDR2 YFSETQ. The CDR3 nucleotides read TGCGCCAGCAGCCCCTCCGGGACAGACCAAGAGACCCAGTACTTC. Translation: CASSPSGTDQETQYF.

The chain couples TRBV2 to TRBJ1-5, with TRBD1 matching over 8 bases. The V gene's germline CDR1 is SNHLY and CDR2 FYNNEI. V lost 3 bases to trimming and J lost 4 bases; unmatched junction nucleotides: 8. The CDR3 runs 16 residues. In DNA form, the CDR3 reads TGTGCCAGCAGTGATTCCCGACAGGGGAGAAATCAGCCCCAGCATTTT. This translates into CASSDSRQGRNQPQHF.

The chain has TRBV10-3 and TRBJ2-7, with unresolved D. From germline, CDR1 is ENHRY and CDR2 SYGVKD. V was cut by 3 bases and J by 3 bases, with 9 bases left in between. The CDR3 runs 13 residues. The DNA of the CDR3 is TGTGCCATCAGTGACCGGTCCCTCTACGAGCAGTACTTC. It codes for CAISDRSLYEQYF.

This clone was detected only a few times. The CDR3 DNA reads TGCGCCAGCAGCCCTGGTGGGTTCACAGATACGCAGTATTTT. The encoded protein is CASSPGGFTDTQYF. The chain uses TRBV5-1 and TRBJ2-3; no definite D call. The germline CDR1 and CDR2 sequences are SGHRS and YFSETQ. The V end lost 4 bases, the J end lost 2 bases, and 11 bases lay between the germline ends. The CDR3 spans 14 residues.

The CDR3: CASKGGAKGETQYF. The CDR3 region has the DNA TGTGCCAGCAAAGGCGGGGCTAAGGGAGAGACCCAGTACTTC. V is TRBV6-5 and J is TRBJ2-5, with D possibly matching TRBD2 (6 bases). CDR3 size: 14 residues. V lost 7 bases to trimming and J lost 4 bases, with 16 bases between them. CDR1 is MNHEY, CDR2 SVGAGI, per germline.

The V and J genes are TRBV4-3 and TRBJ2-7, with 8 bases aligning to TRBD2. The CDR3 has 17 amino acids. V dropped 0 bases and J dropped 0; count of bases not matched to a gene: 7. Germline-derived CDR1 and CDR2 are LGHNA and YSLEER. The chain's CDR3 is CASSQDALLADSYEQYF. CDR3 in DNA: TGCGCCAGCAGCCAAGATGCCCTACTAGCGGACTCCTACGAGCAGTACTTC.

The chain carries TRBV15 and TRBJ1-1; tentative D call: TRBD1 (6 bases). CDR1 is LNHNV and CDR2 is YYDKDF in the germline V gene (reference sequence). This CDR3 region has 12 residues. V lost 4 bases to trimming and J lost 11 bases, with 14 bases between them. In DNA form, the CDR3 reads TGTGCCACCAGCAAACGGACAGCTGCTGCTTTCTTT. Protein product: CATSKRTAAAFF.

The chain links TRBV7-8 to TRBJ2-2; D remains unclear. CDR3 length: 12 amino acids. V was shortened by 5 bases and J by 6 bases, with 7 bases between the two germline ends. Per germline, CDR1 SGHVS and CDR2 FQNEAQ. The CDR3 is CASSPIAGELFF. CDR3 coding DNA: TGTGCCAGCAGCCCCATCGCCGGGGAGCTGTTTTTT.

This clone was recorded a few times. V is TRBV29-1 and J is TRBJ2-3; 7 bases align to TRBD2. V lost 6 bases and J lost 4; bases outside the gene matches: 1. The CDR3 runs to 11 residues. Germline CDR1 reads SQVTM; CDR2 reads ANQGSEA. This chain's CDR3 is CSVREPDTQYF. The CDR3 region has the DNA TGCAGCGTGCGGGAGCCAGATACGCAGTATTTT.

Turning to this clone: Additional DNA sequences in this sample encode the identical CDR3. This sequence joins TRBV4-3 and TRBJ2-1; D is unresolved. V was clipped by 0 bases and J by 6 bases, with 6 bases between them. CDR3 size: 13 residues. The germline V gene has CDR1 LGHNA and CDR2 YSLEER. The CDR3 here is CASSQESGNEQFF. CDR3 DNA sequence: TGCGCCAGCAGCCAAGAGTCCGGCAATGAGCAGTTCTTC.

This rearrangement joins TRBV5-1 to TRBJ2-3; 9 bases fit TRBD2. The germline V gene has CDR1 SGHRS and CDR2 YFSETQ. With V trimmed by 2 bases and J by 2 bases, 6 bases remained unmatched. The CDR3 covers 16 residues. CDR3 bases: TGCGCCAGCAGCTTAAGCGGGAGGATCTCCACAGATACGCAGTATTTT. Amino acids: CASSLSGRISTDTQYF.

The chain combines TRBV30 with TRBJ1-1, with 9 bases aligning to TRBD1. CDR1 and CDR2 (germline): GTSNPN, SVGIG (reference sequence). The V and J ends lost 4 bases and 1 base, in that order; junction bases with no gene match: 1. The CDR3 consists of 13 residues. CDR3 protein: CAWTQGANTEAFF. CDR3 DNA: TGTGCCTGGACACAGGGGGCGAACACTGAAGCTTTCTTT.

The CDR3 region has the DNA TGTGCCAGCAGCGTAGGGACGGTACCACTCTATGGCTACACCTTC. This codes for CASSVGTVPLYGYTF. This sequence joins TRBV9 and TRBJ1-2; D is unclear. V dropped 0 bases and J dropped 4 bases, with 13 bases sitting between them. Germline V gene lookup returns CDR1 SGDLS and CDR2 YYNGEE. The CDR3 runs to 15 residues. Variable domain in full (rest from reference TRBV9 and TRBJ1-2): DSGVTQTPKHLITATGQRVTLRCSPRSGDLSVYWYQQSLDQGLQFLIQYYNGEERAKGNILERFSAQQFPDLHSELNLSSLELGDSALYFCASSVGTVPLYGYTFGSGTRLTVV.

V and J are TRBV9 and TRBJ2-1; D remains ambiguous. Deletions cut 7 bases from V and 6 bases from J, with 14 bases between. CDR3 size: 13 residues. CDR1 SGDLS and CDR2 YYNGEE come from the germline V gene. This CDR3 reads CASHRLGINEQFF. DNA of the CDR3: TGTGCCAGCCATCGCTTGGGTATCAATGAGCAGTTCTTC.

This chain joins TRBV7-6 and TRBJ2-7; TRBD1 might be the D (5 bases). The germline V and J ends were trimmed by 5 bases and 5 bases, with 19 bases remaining between them. The CDR3 totals 15 residues. CDR1 SGHVS and CDR2 FNYEAQ come from the germline V gene. CDR3 sequence (DNA): TGTGCCAGCAGCGCACAGGACCTGAGGTCCCACGAGCAGTACTTC. Amino acid sequence: CASSAQDLRSHEQYF.

The chain links TRBV27 to TRBJ2-7, with D possibly matching TRBD2 (5 bases). Deletions cut 2 bases from V and 3 bases from J, with 14 bases between. The CDR3 spans 15 residues. Per the germline V gene, CDR1 is MNHEY and CDR2 is SMNVEV (reference sequence). The CDR3: CASSLDGVFGYEQYF. The CDR3 bases are TGTGCCAGCAGTTTAGACGGGGTCTTTGGCTACGAGCAGTACTTC.

This clone was counted a few times. The chain couples TRBV5-6 to TRBJ2-3; a weak D match, TRBD1 (5 bases). The CDR3 runs to 13 residues. The germline V and J ends were trimmed by 3 bases and 3 bases, with 8 bases remaining between them. The germline gives CDR1 SGHDT, CDR2 YYEEEE. CDR3 bases: TGTGCCAGCAGCTATGACAGAACAGATACGCAGTATTTT. Its protein is CASSYDRTDTQYF.

The chain has TRBV5-4 and TRBJ1-1, with TRBD1 identical over 7 bases. The germline gives CDR1 SGHNT, CDR2 YYREEE (reference sequence). The CDR3 sequence is 15 residues long. V lost 4 bases and J lost 0; bases outside the gene matches: 6. The CDR3 is CASSPRQGVNTEAFF. CDR3 nucleotides: TGTGCCAGCAGCCCCCGGCAGGGGGTGAACACTGAAGCTTTCTTT.

The V call is TRBV5-1, the J call TRBJ2-7, with D possibly called TRBD1 or TRBD2 (5 bases each). Germline CDR1 reads SGHRS; CDR2 reads YFSETQ. CDR3 size: 15 residues. Trimming stripped 3 bases from V and 2 bases from J, with 15 bases between. In DNA form, the CDR3 reads TGCGCCAGCAGCTCCTCCGGGACGGTAACCTACGAGCAGTACTTC. It yields the protein CASSSSGTVTYEQYF.

Only a few counts were recorded for this clone. The rearrangement joins TRBV5-1 to TRBJ2-1; the D is unclear. The germline V gene encodes CDR1 SGHRS and CDR2 YFSETQ. The CDR3 length is 13 residues. V was trimmed by 4 bases and J by 2 bases, leaving 7 bases between them. CDR3 DNA sequence: TGCGCCAGCAGCAGCGTAACCTACAATGAGCAGTTCTTC. As protein: CASSSVTYNEQFF.

This clone is a singleton in its sample. The V call is TRBV10-3, the J call TRBJ2-7; weak D call: TRBD1 (6 bases). This CDR3 region has 15 residues. V lost 0 bases, J lost 3 bases, and 12 bases lay in between. CDR1 ENHRY and CDR2 SYGVKD come from the germline V gene. The CDR3 DNA is TGTGCCATCAGTGAGTCGCCCGACAGGAACTACGAGCAGTACTTC. Amino acids: CAISESPDRNYEQYF.

CDR3 bases: TGTGCCAGCAGCTTATGGGCCGACAGGGACGAGCAGTACTTC. Encoded protein: CASSLWADRDEQYF. The chain links TRBV7-2 to TRBJ2-7, with 7 bases matching TRBD1. This CDR3 is 14 amino acids long. V was clipped by 2 bases and J by 5 bases; unmatched bases: 6. Per germline, CDR1 SGHTA and CDR2 FQGNSA.

V is TRBV29-1 and J is TRBJ1-2, with D uncertain. V lost 0 bases and J lost 0, with 14 bases in between. The CDR3 spans 16 residues. Germline values: CDR1 SQVTM, CDR2 ANQGSEA. The CDR3 here is CSVEDLVSLANYGYTF. In DNA, the CDR3 is TGCAGCGTTGAAGATCTGGTCAGCTTAGCTAACTATGGCTACACCTTC.